Listed below are T cell receptor beta chains from one sample, sequenced in a study of read filtering for tumor transcriptome and immune sequencing. Each CDR3 protein gets one entry after TCRdb re-called the reads with MiXCR. The sample holds 75,000 to 95,000 distinct CDR3 sequences, around a fifth seen once. Material: a population of CD138-negative cells sorted from bone marrow. The receptors shown here come from a donor older than 35 with multiple myeloma. Both conserved end residues are part of each CDR3. A D gene is named only where the DNA matches it firmly. For some rows the clone size is stated as once, few or many, or as a class when expanded; others skip it.

D gene	CDR3 length	J gene	clone size	V gene	CDR3 protein	CDR3 DNA
-	11	TRBJ1-5	-	TRBV7-9	CASRIGDTQHF	TGTGCCAGCAGAATAGGAGATACGCAGCATTTT
-	13	TRBJ1-2	few	TRBV13	CASSFAGYYGYTF	TGTGCCAGCAGTTTTGCAGGGTACTATGGCTACACCTTC
-	14	TRBJ1-5	-	TRBV18	CAISPSGNYQPQHF	TGTGCCATCTCACCAAGCGGTAACTATCAGCCCCAGCATTTT
-	11	TRBJ2-1	many	TRBV20-1	CSASAGFEQFF	TGCAGTGCTAGCGCGGGCTTTGAGCAGTTCTTC
TRBD2	15	TRBJ2-1	many	TRBV6-5	CASSNGLAGYNEQFF	TGTGCCAGCAGCAACGGACTAGCGGGCTACAATGAGCAGTTCTTC
-	15	TRBJ1-1	many	TRBV6-6	CASANGAGMNTEAFF	TGTGCCAGCGCGAATGGGGCGGGCATGAACACTGAAGCTTTCTTT
TRBD1	18	TRBJ1-6	few	TRBV12-3/TRBV12-4	CASSFGQGGSSVDSPLHF	TGTGCCAGCAGTTTCGGACAGGGAGGATCTTCAGTGGATTCACCCCTCCACTTT
-	14	TRBJ2-7	many	TRBV9	CASSVGVGNYEQYF	TGTGCCAGCAGCGTAGGCGTAGGAAACTACGAGCAGTACTTC
-	14	TRBJ1-5	many	TRBV7-9	CASSPDYSNQPQHF	TGTGCCAGCAGCCCCGATTATAGCAATCAGCCCCAGCATTTT
-	15	TRBJ2-2	many	TRBV28	CASSFAGAEAGELFF	TGTGCCAGCAGTTTCGCAGGGGCTGAGGCCGGGGAGCTGTTTTTT
-	13	TRBJ2-1	many	TRBV24-1	CATSGWQFDEQFF	TGTGCCACCAGTGGGTGGCAGTTCGATGAGCAGTTCTTC
TRBD2	15	TRBJ2-4	-	TRBV7-3	CASSSPASGQNIQYF	TGTGCCAGCAGCTCGCCAGCTAGCGGCCAAAACATTCAGTACTTC
-	13	TRBJ2-6	few	TRBV28	CATKSSGANVLTF	TGTGCCACCAAGAGCTCTGGGGCCAACGTCCTGACTTTC
-	13	TRBJ2-1	medium-sized	TRBV7-9	CASSKPPLGEQFF	TGTGCCAGCAGCAAGCCGCCCCTAGGCGAGCAGTTCTTC